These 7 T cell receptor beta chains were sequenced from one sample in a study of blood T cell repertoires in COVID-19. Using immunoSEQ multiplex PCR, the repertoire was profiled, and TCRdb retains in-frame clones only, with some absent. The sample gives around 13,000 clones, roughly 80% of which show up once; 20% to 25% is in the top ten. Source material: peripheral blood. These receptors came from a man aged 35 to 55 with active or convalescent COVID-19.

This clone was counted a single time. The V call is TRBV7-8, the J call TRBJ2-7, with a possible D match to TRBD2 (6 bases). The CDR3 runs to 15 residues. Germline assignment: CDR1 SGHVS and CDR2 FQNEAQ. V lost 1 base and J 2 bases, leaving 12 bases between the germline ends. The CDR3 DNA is TGTGCCAGCAGCTTAGAGCGGGCGGTCCCCTACGAGCAGTACTTC. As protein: CASSLERAVPYEQYF.

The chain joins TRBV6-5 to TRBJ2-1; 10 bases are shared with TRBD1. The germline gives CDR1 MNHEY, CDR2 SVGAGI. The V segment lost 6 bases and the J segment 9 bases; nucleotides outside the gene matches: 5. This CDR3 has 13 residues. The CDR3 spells CASSGTGVFEQFF. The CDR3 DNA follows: TGTGCCAGCAGCGGGACAGGGGTTTTTGAGCAGTTCTTC.

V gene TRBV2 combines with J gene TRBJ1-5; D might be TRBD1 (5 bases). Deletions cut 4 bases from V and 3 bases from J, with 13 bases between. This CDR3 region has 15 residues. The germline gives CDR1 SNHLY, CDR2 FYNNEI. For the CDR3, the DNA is TGTGCCAGCAGTGGGAGGGGCCGGCCCAATCAGCCCCAGCATTTT. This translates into CASSGRGRPNQPQHF.

The CDR3 region is CAWSEDSYSPLHF. The CDR3 DNA reads as TGTGCCTGGAGTGAGGACAGCTATTCACCCCTCCACTTT. V usage is TRBV30 and J usage is TRBJ1-6, with a tentative D call TRBD1 (6 bases). The germline CDR1 and CDR2 sequences are GTSNPN and SVGIG (reference sequence). V lost 1 base, J lost 8 bases, and 9 bases lay in between. CDR3 length: 13 residues.

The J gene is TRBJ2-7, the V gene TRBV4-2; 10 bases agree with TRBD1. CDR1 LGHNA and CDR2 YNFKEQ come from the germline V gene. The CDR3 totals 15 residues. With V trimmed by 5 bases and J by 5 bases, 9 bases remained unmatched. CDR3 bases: TGTGCCAGCAGCACTCCGGGACAGGGGACCAACGAGCAGTACTTC. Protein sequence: CASSTPGQGTNEQYF.

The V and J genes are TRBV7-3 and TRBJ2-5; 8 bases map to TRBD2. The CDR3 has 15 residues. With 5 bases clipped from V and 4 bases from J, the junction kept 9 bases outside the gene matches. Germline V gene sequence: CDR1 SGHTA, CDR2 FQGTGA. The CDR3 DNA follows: TGTGCCAGCAGCCCCGGAGCGGGAGTGGGAGAGACCCAGTACTTC. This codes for CASSPGAGVGETQYF.

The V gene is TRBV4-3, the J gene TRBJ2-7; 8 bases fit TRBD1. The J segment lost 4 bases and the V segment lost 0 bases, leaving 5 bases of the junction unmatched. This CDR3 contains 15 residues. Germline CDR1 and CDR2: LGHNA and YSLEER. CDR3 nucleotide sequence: TGCGCCAGCAGCCAAGACGGACAGGGACATTACGAGCAGTACTTC. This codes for CASSQDGQGHYEQYF.